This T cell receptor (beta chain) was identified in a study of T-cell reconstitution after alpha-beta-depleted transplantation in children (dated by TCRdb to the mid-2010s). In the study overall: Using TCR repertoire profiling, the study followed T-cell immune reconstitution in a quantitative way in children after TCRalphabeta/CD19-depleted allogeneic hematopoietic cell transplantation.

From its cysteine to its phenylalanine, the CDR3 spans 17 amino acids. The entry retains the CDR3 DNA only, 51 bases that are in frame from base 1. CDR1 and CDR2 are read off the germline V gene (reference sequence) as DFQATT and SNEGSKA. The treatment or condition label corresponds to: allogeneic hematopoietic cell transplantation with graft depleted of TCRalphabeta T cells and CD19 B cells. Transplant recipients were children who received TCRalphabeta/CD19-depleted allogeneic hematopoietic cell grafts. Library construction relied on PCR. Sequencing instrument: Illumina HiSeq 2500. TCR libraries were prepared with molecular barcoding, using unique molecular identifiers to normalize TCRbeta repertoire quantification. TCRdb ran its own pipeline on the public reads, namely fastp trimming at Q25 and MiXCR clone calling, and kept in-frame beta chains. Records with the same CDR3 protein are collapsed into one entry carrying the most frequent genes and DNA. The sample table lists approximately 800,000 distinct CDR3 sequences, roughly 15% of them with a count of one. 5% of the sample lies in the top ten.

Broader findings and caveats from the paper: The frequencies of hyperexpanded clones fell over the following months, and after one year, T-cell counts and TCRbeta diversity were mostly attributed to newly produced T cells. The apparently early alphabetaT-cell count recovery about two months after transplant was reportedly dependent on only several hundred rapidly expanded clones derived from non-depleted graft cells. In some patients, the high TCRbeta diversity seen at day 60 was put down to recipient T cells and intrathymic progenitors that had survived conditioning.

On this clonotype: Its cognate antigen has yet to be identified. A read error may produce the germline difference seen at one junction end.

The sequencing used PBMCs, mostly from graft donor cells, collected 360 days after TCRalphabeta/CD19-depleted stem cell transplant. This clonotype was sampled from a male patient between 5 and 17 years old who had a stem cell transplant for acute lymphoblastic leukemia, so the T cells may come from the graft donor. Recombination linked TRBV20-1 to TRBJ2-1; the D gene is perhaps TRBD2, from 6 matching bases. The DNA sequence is TGCTGTGCTAGAGAGACCCCAATAGCGGAGTCCTATAATGAGCAGTTCTTC. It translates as CCARETPIAESYNEQFF.